This T cell receptor (beta chain) stems from a study of CD8+ T cells in alopecia areata. About the research overall: Tofacitinib ran 6 to 18 months, followed by 6 months off drug.

Treatment reported: oral pan-JAK inhibitor, 5-10 mg twice daily. Sampling of alopecia areata patients yielded lesional scalp punch biopsies as well as peripheral blood. PBMCs yielded sorted CD4+ and CD8+ T cells. For this clone: Antigen unknown.

As the sequencing template, cDNA was produced by extracting RNA and reverse transcribing it. TCRdb's copy holds only in-frame clones and misses some; the assay was immunoSEQ multiplex PCR. The sample includes 150,000 to 200,000 clones, under 80% of them seen just once. Overall study findings and caveats: Scalp clonality dropped significantly under tofacitinib, as did expanded CD8+ top-100 clones.

The V gene's germline CDR1 is GTSNPN and CDR2 SVGIG (reference sequence). This CDR3 contains 17 residues. V lost 3 bases and J 2 bases, leaving 20 bases between the germline ends. The source was CD4+ T cells sorted from blood, collected between weeks 49 and 50, from a patient treated with tofacitinib. The source of this sequence is a human donor with alopecia areata. The V call is TRBV30, the J call TRBJ1-5; possibly TRBD1 for D (6 bases). The CDR3 region is CAWSQAGTPKGNQPQHF. The CDR3 DNA follows: TGTGCCTGGAGCCAGGCCGGGACACCAAAGGGCAATCAGCCCCAGCATTTT.